Below, 19 T cell receptor beta chains from the same sample are listed, as sequenced in a study of control samples from healthy donors and cancer patients. Produced via immunoSEQ multiplex PCR; TCRdb's table is partial and in-frame only. The data contain about 140,000 clones, just under 95% of them singletons. Input material: blood. Receptor source: a man aged 30 to 39 in good health.

This sequence joins TRBV5-5 and TRBJ2-3; D remains ambiguous. Germline loops: CDR1 SGHKS, CDR2 YYEKEE (reference sequence). The CDR3 runs to 12 residues. V was shortened by 3 bases and J by 5 bases, with 7 bases between the two germline ends. Written as DNA, the CDR3 is TGTGCCAGCAGCTCTACCGGAGATACGCAGTATTTT. Its protein is CASSSTGDTQYF.

This sequence joins TRBV23-1 and TRBJ2-3; a possible D gene is TRBD1 (5 bases). TRBV23-1 is flagged as an ORF with uncertain function. CDR3 size: 13 residues. V was pared by 2 bases and J by 7 bases, with 10 bases between. CDR3 residues: CASSQVMDNTQYF. In nucleotides, the CDR3 is TGCGCCAGCAGTCAAGTAATGGACAATACGCAGTATTTT.

The genes are TRBV29-1 and TRBJ2-1; 7 bases agree with TRBD1. The CDR3 extends over 13 amino acids. The V and J ends lost 4 bases and 7 bases, in that order; junction bases with no gene match: 7. In germline, CDR1 is SQVTM, CDR2 ANQGSEA. CDR3 residues: CSVVQGVMNEQFF. The CDR3 nucleotides are TGCAGCGTTGTCCAGGGGGTGATGAATGAGCAGTTCTTC.

V is TRBV10-2 and J is TRBJ1-3; D gene uncertain. Germline V gene lookup returns CDR1 WSHSY and CDR2 SAAADI. CDR3 length: 15 residues. The V and J ends lost 6 bases and 0 bases respectively, with 12 bases between them. The CDR3 loop reads CASRGSGLSGNTIYF. CDR3 DNA sequence: TGCGCCAGCAGGGGGTCGGGCCTCTCTGGAAACACCATATATTTT.

The chain employs TRBV14 and TRBJ1-1; D call uncertain. The CDR3 contains 13 residues. Per the germline V gene, CDR1 is SGHDN and CDR2 is FVKESK. V was trimmed by 0 bases and J by 7 bases, leaving 9 bases between them. Written as DNA, the CDR3 is TGTGCCAGCAGCCAAGACCTTGGCAGTGAAGCTTTCTTT. Translating it yields CASSQDLGSEAFF.

The count of this clone is one. The rearrangement uses TRBV6-2 or TRBV6-3 and TRBJ2-7, with a possible D match to TRBD2 (6 bases). This CDR3 comprises 15 residues. Per the germline V gene, CDR1 is MNHEY and CDR2 is SVGEGT. Trimming stripped 2 bases from V and 0 bases from J, with 11 bases between. The CDR3 sequence: CASSYRGTGSYEQYF. The CDR3 DNA follows: TGTGCCAGCAGTTACCGGGGGACCGGCTCCTACGAGCAGTACTTC.

This sequence joins TRBV10-3 and TRBJ1-2; 10 bases match TRBD1. The ends lost 4 bases at V and 8 bases at J; junction bases unmatched: 10. There are 15 residues in the CDR3. Germline CDR1 ENHRY, CDR2 SYGVKD. The CDR3 region has the DNA TGTGCCATCAGTGGAAGGACAGGGGGGATTTGGGGCTACACCTTC. It yields the protein CAISGRTGGIWGYTF.

CDR3 coding DNA: TGTGCCAGCAGTGAATTAGTTTCATCCTACAATGAGCAGTTCTTC. This encodes CASSELVSSYNEQFF. The genes are TRBV2 and TRBJ2-1; D unresolved. V lost 2 bases to trimming and J lost 1 base, with 9 bases between them. CDR3 size: 15 residues. CDR1 is SNHLY and CDR2 is FYNNEI in the germline V gene.

This clone has more than one count but fewer than ten. This chain links TRBV18 with TRBJ1-4; 11 nucleotides align to TRBD1. Trimming cost V 0 bases and J 0 bases; bases outside gene matches: 6. The CDR3 totals 19 residues. CDR1 is KGHSH and CDR2 is LQKENI in the germline V gene. The CDR3 nucleotides read TGTGCCAGCTCACCACCGGGGACAGGGGGTGACTCAACTAATGAAAAACTGTTTTTT. It codes for CASSPPGTGGDSTNEKLFF.

The rearrangement links TRBV30 to TRBJ1-3; 8 bases match TRBD1. Trimming at V came to 1 base and at J to 1 base, leaving 6 bases not matched to a gene. The CDR3 has 16 residues. Germline V gene sequence: CDR1 GTSNPN, CDR2 SVGIG (reference sequence). In nucleotides, the CDR3 is TGTGCCTGGAGTGGGCCCAGGGGGCTTTCTGGAAACACCATATATTTT. Translating it yields CAWSGPRGLSGNTIYF.

The chain has TRBV11-3 and TRBJ2-1, with TRBD2 matching over 12 bases. The CDR3 runs 18 residues. The V segment lost 1 base and the J segment 1 base; nucleotides outside the gene matches: 5. Germline loops: CDR1 SGHNT, CDR2 YENEEA. CDR3 protein: CASSLVLAGGLSYNEQFF. CDR3 DNA: TGTGCCAGCAGCTTAGTACTAGCGGGAGGTTTGTCCTACAATGAGCAGTTCTTC.

The gene calls are TRBV29-1 and TRBJ1-1; no clear D gene. Trimming left V 4 bases short and J 8 bases short, with 11 bases between. CDR3 length: 11 amino acids. CDR1 is SQVTM, CDR2 ANQGSEA, per germline. CDR3 sequence reads: CSVGEGSEAFF. CDR3 bases: TGCAGCGTTGGTGAGGGTTCCGAAGCTTTCTTT.

The chain employs TRBV7-2 and TRBJ2-1; TRBD1 might be the D (6 bases). Germline-derived CDR1 and CDR2 are SGHTA and FQGNSA. The CDR3 spans 13 residues. V was shortened by 2 bases and J by 7 bases, with 9 bases between the two germline ends. The CDR3 reads CASSLQGRNEQFF. The CDR3 nucleotides read TGTGCCAGCAGCTTACAGGGGCGTAATGAGCAGTTCTTC.

CDR3 protein: CASSPKPTGLIVAGNTIYF. CDR3 DNA: TGTGCCAGCAGCCCGAAACCGACAGGGTTGATTGTGGCTGGAAACACCATATATTTT. The rearrangement uses TRBV7-8 and TRBJ1-3, with 7 bases fitting TRBD1. The CDR3 runs 19 residues. V shed 5 bases and J 2 bases; nucleotides not matched to a gene: 18. Germline values: CDR1 SGHVS, CDR2 FQNEAQ.

J is TRBJ2-7 and V is TRBV7-2; no clear D gene. The V end lost 5 bases, the J end lost 2 bases, and 10 bases lay between the germline ends. Per germline, CDR1 SGHTA and CDR2 FQGNSA. The CDR3 has 13 residues. CDR3 sequence (DNA): TGTGCCAGCAGCCCTCGGACCCCCTACGAGCAGTACTTC. Translation gives CASSPRTPYEQYF.

The chain has TRBV28 and TRBJ1-1; TRBD1 might be the D (5 bases). Germline CDR1 and CDR2: MDHEN and SYDVKM. The V end lost 3 bases, the J end lost 4 bases, and 12 bases lay between the germline ends. The CDR3 is 14 residues long. DNA for the CDR3: TGTGCCAGCAGTTTGAGCAGGGTCGGCACTGAAGCTTTCTTT. It translates to CASSLSRVGTEAFF.

This clone appeared a single time. The chain employs TRBV18 and TRBJ2-1, with D perhaps matching TRBD2 (5 bases). Between the trimmed V and J ends, which lost 6 bases and 1 base, there was a span of 19 bases. The CDR3 is 17 residues long. Looked up from germline, CDR1 is KGHSH and CDR2 is LQKENI. CDR3 in amino acids: CASSGLGGFGSYNEQFF. CDR3 DNA sequence: TGTGCCAGCTCCGGTCTGGGCGGGTTCGGGTCCTACAATGAGCAGTTCTTC.

This clone is a singleton in its sample. This chain connects TRBV30 to TRBJ1-5; the match to TRBD1 covers 8 bases. The germline CDR1 and CDR2 sequences are GTSNPN and SVGIG (reference sequence). The CDR3 extends over 16 amino acids. V shed 2 bases and J 4 bases; nucleotides not matched to a gene: 10. CDR3 bases: TGTGCCTGGAGTTCCCCGAGGACAGGGAGGAATCAGCCCCAGCATTTT. Protein product: CAWSSPRTGRNQPQHF.

The CDR3 protein is CASSDSMWEQFF. For the CDR3, the DNA is TGTGCCAGCAGTGACTCGATGTGGGAGCAGTTCTTC. The gene calls are TRBV6-4 and TRBJ2-1; no firm D call. V shed 0 bases and J shed 10 bases, with 7 bases lying between them. Per germline, CDR1 MRHNA and CDR2 SNTAGT. The CDR3 spans 12 residues.